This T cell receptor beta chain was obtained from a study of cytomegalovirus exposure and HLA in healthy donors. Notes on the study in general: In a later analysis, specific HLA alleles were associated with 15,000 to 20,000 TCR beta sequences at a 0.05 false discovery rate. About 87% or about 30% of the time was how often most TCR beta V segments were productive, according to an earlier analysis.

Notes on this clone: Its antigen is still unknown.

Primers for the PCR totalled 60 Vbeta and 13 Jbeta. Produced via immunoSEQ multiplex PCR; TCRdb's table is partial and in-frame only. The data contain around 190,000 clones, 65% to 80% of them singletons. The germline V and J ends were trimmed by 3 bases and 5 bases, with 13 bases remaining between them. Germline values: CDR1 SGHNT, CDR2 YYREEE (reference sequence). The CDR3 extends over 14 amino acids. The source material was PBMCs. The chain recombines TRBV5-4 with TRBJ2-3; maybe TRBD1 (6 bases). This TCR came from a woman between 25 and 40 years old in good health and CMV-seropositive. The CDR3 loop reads CASSWDARGDTQYF. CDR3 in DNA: TGTGCCAGCAGCTGGGACGCCAGGGGAGATACGCAGTATTTT.